The 8 T cell receptor beta chains given below trace back to one sample, sequenced in a study of cytomegalovirus exposure and HLA in healthy donors (TCRdb year 2017). The library was obtained by the immunoSEQ multiplex PCR assay. The multiplex PCR relied on a mix of 60 forward primers for TCR Vbeta segments and 13 reverse primers for TCR Jbeta segments. Entries here come from immuneACCESS through TCRdb and include only in-frame sequences with V and J called. Some clones fail to appear in such tables; in the studies checked, an unresolved V gene covers under half of the shortfall, and the cause of the remainder is unknown. For this sample the table gives over 75,000 clones, of which under 85% were detected only once. The ten largest clonotypes hold about 7% of the sample. The sequencing sample was made of PBMCs. The receptors were gathered from a man in his forties or fifties in good health and CMV-seropositive.

The V and J genes are TRBV9 and TRBJ2-1; D may be TRBD2 (5 bases). Trimming pared 0 bases from V and 2 bases from J, leaving 9 bases between. Germline V lookup: CDR1 SGDLS, CDR2 YYNGEE. The CDR3 extends over 15 amino acids. CDR3 loop: CASSVGLATYNEQFF. The DNA for the CDR3 is TGTGCCAGCAGCGTAGGTCTAGCCACCTACAATGAGCAGTTCTTC.

V usage is TRBV4-2 and J usage is TRBJ2-3; 11 positions match TRBD2. V shed 1 base and J 5 bases; nucleotides not matched to a gene: 5. Looked up from germline, CDR1 is LGHNA and CDR2 is YNFKEQ. The CDR3 spans 16 residues. For the CDR3, the DNA is TGTGCCAGCAGCCAAGTCGGGACTAGCGGTAGAGATACGCAGTATTTT. This codes for CASSQVGTSGRDTQYF.

This clone was seen a few times. J is TRBJ2-7 and V is TRBV5-6; TRBD1 matches 9 bases. Trimming took 0 bases from V and 2 from J; bases not matched to a gene: 0. Germline assignment: CDR1 SGHDT and CDR2 YYEEEE. This CDR3 contains 14 residues. The CDR3 coding sequence is TGTGCCAGCAGCTTGGGGACAGGGGCCTACGAGCAGTACTTC. Residues: CASSLGTGAYEQYF.

Here the CDR3 reads CASSYSIPPGMDEAFF. The DNA of the CDR3 is TGTGCCAGCAGTTACTCGATTCCTCCAGGGATGGATGAAGCTTTCTTT. The chain is built from TRBV6-5 and TRBJ1-1; a possible D gene is TRBD1 (5 bases). This CDR3 region has 16 residues. Germline CDR1 MNHEY, CDR2 SVGAGI. V lost 0 bases to trimming and J lost 7 bases, with 18 bases between them.

The gene calls are TRBV4-1 and TRBJ2-5, with D possibly being TRBD2 (6 bases). Germline CDR1 reads MGHRA; CDR2 reads YSYEKL. V gave up 4 bases and J gave up 4 bases, with 16 bases separating them. The CDR3 length is 15 residues. The CDR3 loop reads CASSLSPTRPETQYF. The CDR3 region has the DNA TGCGCCAGCAGCCTTAGCCCGACTAGGCCAGAGACCCAGTACTTC.

V is TRBV7-3 and J is TRBJ2-2, with no clear D. Between the trimmed V and J ends, which lost 4 bases and 0 bases, there was a span of 12 bases. In germline, CDR1 is SGHTA, CDR2 FQGTGA. This CDR3 has 16 amino acids. The CDR3 loop reads CASSSSPSTNTGELFF. CDR3 nucleotide sequence: TGTGCCAGCAGCTCCTCACCGAGTACGAACACCGGGGAGCTGTTTTTT.

This clone has a single count. The chain couples TRBV19 to TRBJ1-2; D ambiguous. The CDR3 contains 14 residues. The V end lost 3 bases, the J end lost 7 bases, and 15 bases lay between the germline ends. Per germline, CDR1 LNHDA and CDR2 SQIVND (reference sequence). The CDR3: CASSIEGVGCGYTF. In DNA, the CDR3 is TGTGCCAGTAGTATCGAGGGAGTGGGCTGTGGCTACACCTTC.

This clone was detected only once. The CDR3 region is CASSPGTSGVEQYF. For the CDR3, the DNA is TGTGCCAGCAGCCCAGGGACTAGCGGGGTAGAGCAGTACTTC. The J gene is TRBJ2-7, the V gene TRBV7-2; TRBD2 matches 13 bases. V dropped 5 bases and J dropped 7; count of bases not matched to a gene: 5. In germline, CDR1 is SGHTA, CDR2 FQGNSA. This CDR3 contains 14 residues. The full variable domain, rest sourced from reference TRBV7-2 and TRBJ2-7, is GAGVSQSPSNKVTEKGKDVELRCDPISGHTALYWYRQSLGQGLEFLIYFQGNSAPDKSGLPSDRFSAERTGGSVSTLTIQRTQQEDSAVYLCASSPGTSGVEQYFGPGTRLTVT.